This is a list of T cell receptor beta chains from one sample in a study of blood T cell repertoires in COVID-19. Libraries were prepared by immunoSEQ multiplex PCR; TCRdb keeps only in-frame clonotypes and omits some of them. This sample yields under 200,000 clones, of which 75% to 90% are seen a single time; roughly 13% belongs to the top ten. The sequencing input was PBMCs or T cells enriched from blood (not recorded which). The receptors were sampled from a woman aged 55-70 years who had recovered from COVID-19. Each CDR3 is given with its conserved first and last residue. Each record gives: J gene, D gene, V gene, clone size, CDR3 DNA, CDR3 protein. The D gene is left open where the match is weak. Clone size is given for some rows only: seen once, a few or many times, or a class if the clone is expanded.

>TRBJ2-2|.|TRBV2|once
TGTGCCAGCACCAGCGGGACCGGGGAGCTGTTTTTT
CASTSGTGELFF
>TRBJ2-5|TRBD2|TRBV5-1|.
TGCGCCAGCAGCGGTCCTTCGGGGGGCCAAGAGACCCAGTACTTC
CASSGPSGGQETQYF
>TRBJ2-1|.|TRBV30|.
TGTGCCTGGAGTGGCCGAGTTAACAATGAGCAGTTCTTC
CAWSGRVNNEQFF
>TRBJ2-4|.|TRBV7-8|.
TGTGCCAGCAGCCCCCGAGAGTCGGGCAAAAACATTCAGTACTTC
CASSPRESGKNIQYF
>TRBJ2-1|TRBD2|TRBV3-1/TRBV3-2|.
TGTGCCAGCAGCCAAGCGGCGGGGGGGCGGCAGTTCTTC
CASSQAAGGRQFF
>TRBJ1-6|.|TRBV6-6|.
TGTGCCAGCAGTCCCCAGACAGGCAGCTCCTATAATTCACCCCTCCACTTT
CASSPQTGSSYNSPLHF
>TRBJ2-1|TRBD1|TRBV5-4|.
TGTGCCAGCAGCCCCACGGGGGGACAGGGTGGCAATGAGCAGTTCTTC
CASSPTGGQGGNEQFF
>TRBJ1-6|TRBD1|TRBV28|.
TGTGCCAGCCTCAGGGACAGGGGAGGGTCACCCCTCCACTTT
CASLRDRGGSPLHF
>TRBJ1-1|.|TRBV29-1|.
TGCAGCGTTGATGGACGTGGGGGTTTAGCGGACACTGAAGCTTTCTTT
CSVDGRGGLADTEAFF
>TRBJ2-6|TRBD1|TRBV5-6|.
TGTGCCAGCAGCTCGGACAGGCACTCTGGGGCCAACGTCCTGACTTTC
CASSSDRHSGANVLTF
>TRBJ1-2|TRBD1|TRBV2|once
TGTGCCAGCAGATCCCGGACAGGTGGCGGCTACACCTTC
CASRSRTGGGYTF
>TRBJ2-3|TRBD2|TRBV5-1|.
TGCGCCAGCAGCTTGACGGCTTCTAGCGGGGGGACCTCTCGTACGCAGTATTTT
CASSLTASSGGTSRTQYF
>TRBJ2-1|TRBD2|TRBV5-1|.
TGCGCCAGCAGCTTGGTTCCGGCGGGAGGGCCTGGGAACAATGAGCAGTTCTTC
CASSLVPAGGPGNNEQFF
>TRBJ2-2|.|TRBV27|.
TGTGCCAGCAGTAAGACGCCGGACAGAGTTGGCACCGGGGAGCTGTTTTTT
CASSKTPDRVGTGELFF
>TRBJ1-6|.|TRBV27|.
TGTGCCAGCGGACCCTGGGGGGCCCTCCACTTT
CASGPWGALHF
>TRBJ1-5|.|TRBV4-1|.
TGCGCCAGCAGCCAAATGAGGATGGATAGCAATCAGCCCCAGCATTTT
CASSQMRMDSNQPQHF
>TRBJ2-5|.|TRBV5-1|.
TGCGCCAGCAGCTTGGGCAGGGCGCCAGAGACCCAGTACTTC
CASSLGRAPETQYF
>TRBJ1-4|.|TRBV11-2|.
TGTGCCAGCAGCACAGGACAGCTCGAAAAACTGTTTTTT
CASSTGQLEKLFF
>TRBJ2-3|TRBD2|TRBV5-8|.
TGTGCCAGCAGCTTGGGCGGGGGGCTAGATACGCAGTATTTT
CASSLGGGLDTQYF
>TRBJ2-3|.|TRBV5-1|.
TGCGCCAGCAGCGCGGACAGCGGAGAAGATACGCAGTATTTT
CASSADSGEDTQYF
>TRBJ2-7|TRBD2|TRBV4-1|.
TGCGCCAGCAGCCGCTCACTAGCGGAAGAGCAGTACTTC
CASSRSLAEEQYF
>TRBJ1-2|TRBD1|TRBV9|.
TGTGCCAGCAGCGTTTCTCCCGGGACAGGGCCTGGCTACACCTTC
CASSVSPGTGPGYTF
>TRBJ1-3|.|TRBV11-2|.
TGTGCCAGCAGCTTAGGACGGAGCTCTGGAAACACCATATATTTT
CASSLGRSSGNTIYF
>TRBJ1-6|.|TRBV5-4|.
TGTGCCAGCAGCTTCCTCGCGTCCCCCAATTCACCCCTCCACTTT
CASSFLASPNSPLHF
>TRBJ2-5|TRBD2|TRBV7-9|.
TGTGCCAGCAGCTTAGGCCTAGCGGGCTGGGGTCGGGAGACCCAGTACTTC
CASSLGLAGWGRETQYF
>TRBJ2-5|.|TRBV18|.
TGTGCCAGCTCACCACTCTTGGACAGCCAAGAGACCCAGTACTTC
CASSPLLDSQETQYF
>TRBJ1-6|.|TRBV11-2|.
TGTGCCAGCAGCTTAGATCAACCGGGGGTTTCACCCCTCCACTTT
CASSLDQPGVSPLHF
>TRBJ1-1|TRBD1|TRBV7-9|.
TGTGCCAGCAGTACCATTAGGACAGGGGGTACTGAAGCTTTCTTT
CASSTIRTGGTEAFF
>TRBJ1-2|TRBD1|TRBV7-9|.
TGTGCCAGCAGCCCCTGGACAGGGGGCGATGGCTACACCTTC
CASSPWTGGDGYTF
>TRBJ1-1|TRBD1|TRBV28|.
TGTGCCAGCAGTTTAGGAGGGGGACAGGGCCTCTTT
CASSLGGGQGLF
>TRBJ2-1|.|TRBV9|.
TGTGCCAGCAGTGTTGGGGGCAGCTACAATGAGCAGTTCTTC
CASSVGGSYNEQFF
>TRBJ2-2|TRBD2|TRBV2|.
TGTGCCAGCAAGCGGGACGGGACCACCGGGGAGCTGTTTTTT
CASKRDGTTGELFF
>TRBJ2-5|TRBD2|TRBV3-1/TRBV3-2|once
TGTGCCAGCAGCCCGGGACTAGCTGGTGAGACCCAGTACTTC
CASSPGLAGETQYF
>TRBJ2-5|.|TRBV7-9|.
TGTGCCAGCAGCTTAGCGGGGGCCAGGGAGACCCAGTACTTC
CASSLAGARETQYF
>TRBJ2-7|.|TRBV28|.
TGTGCCAGCAGTTCCGCGTCAGTTAAGGGCGGGGAGCAGTACTTC
CASSSASVKGGEQYF
>TRBJ1-1|TRBD1|TRBV6-2/TRBV6-3|many
TGTGCCAGCAGTCAGGGGGCGGAAGCTTTCTTT
CASSQGAEAFF
>TRBJ1-6|.|TRBV2|.
TGTGCCAGCAGTGTACTTGACTATTCACCCCTCCACTTT
CASSVLDYSPLHF
>TRBJ1-1|.|TRBV18|.
TGTGCCAGCGCCACCTCAGGGGCCGGCACTGAAGCTTTCTTT
CASATSGAGTEAFF
>TRBJ2-3|TRBD2|TRBV2|.
TGTGCCAGCAGTGGAGGACTAGAGACTACAGATACGCAGTATTTT
CASSGGLETTDTQYF
>TRBJ2-5|.|TRBV10-1|.
TGCGCCAGCAGTGAGTCCGGAGTAGAGACCCAGTACTTC
CASSESGVETQYF
>TRBJ1-1|TRBD1|TRBV28|.
TGTGCCAGCAGTGGACAGGGATATCAGGGGATGAACACTGAAGCTTTCTTT
CASSGQGYQGMNTEAFF
>TRBJ2-1|TRBD1|TRBV2|.
TGTGCCAGCAACAGGGGTCGGCAGGCTTACAATGAGCAGTTCTTC
CASNRGRQAYNEQFF
>TRBJ1-1|TRBD1|TRBV28|.
TGTGCCAGCAGTTTCTTCGGACAGGGTGAAGCTTTCTTT
CASSFFGQGEAFF
>TRBJ1-5|TRBD1|TRBV7-8|.
TGTGCCAGCAGCCTCGCGGGACAGGCAGCCTATAGCAATCAGCCCCAGCATTTT
CASSLAGQAAYSNQPQHF
>TRBJ1-5|TRBD1|TRBV15|once
TGTGCCACCAGCAGGGACAGGTTCAGCAATCAGCCCCAGCATTTT
CATSRDRFSNQPQHF
>TRBJ2-2|TRBD2|TRBV3-1/TRBV3-2|once
TGTGCCAGCAGCCGAGGACTAGCGGGAGGCCTGAACACCGGGGAGCTGTTTTTT
CASSRGLAGGLNTGELFF
>TRBJ2-1|TRBD2|TRBV6-2/TRBV6-3|.
TGTGCCAGCAGTACACTAGCGGGAGTGAATGAGCAGTTCTTC
CASSTLAGVNEQFF
>TRBJ2-1|.|TRBV7-2|.
TGTGCCAGCAGCGGCCAGCAGGGGCCCTCCAATGAGCAGTTCTTC
CASSGQQGPSNEQFF
>TRBJ2-2|TRBD2|TRBV5-4|.
TGTGCCAGCAGCCTAGGGGTCGGATCTAGCGGGGGGACCGGGGAGCTGTTTTTT
CASSLGVGSSGGTGELFF
>TRBJ2-3|TRBD2|TRBV4-2|.
TGTGCCAGCAGGCTACTAGCGGGTGAAGGGGATACGCAGTATTTT
CASRLLAGEGDTQYF
>TRBJ2-4|.|TRBV23-1|.
TGCGCCAGCAGTCAATCTAAGGGGCCGAAAAACATTCAGTACTTC
CASSQSKGPKNIQYF
>TRBJ1-5|TRBD1|TRBV19|.
TGTGCCAGTAGTAACCGGGACAGGGGATATCAGCCCCAGCATTTT
CASSNRDRGYQPQHF
>TRBJ2-2|.|TRBV7-8|.
TGTGCCAGCAGCCCGATGCTTAGGGGCGGCACCGGGGAGCTGTTTTTT
CASSPMLRGGTGELFF